The T cell receptor beta chain under discussion was sequenced for a study of response to subunit inactivated influenza vaccine. TCRdb processed the RT-PCR reads anew with MiXCR; each CDR3 protein has one entry. This table holds more than 500,000 distinct CDR3 sequences, about 10% found once. Germline values: CDR1 SGHTA, CDR2 FQGNSA. Deletions cut 4 bases from V and 4 bases from J, with 16 bases between. The CDR3 consists of 16 residues. This sample also appeared in a second study, on T cells expressing NK-cell markers. Per that paper: A 5'RACE template switching approach incorporating UMIs was used to make TCR beta cDNA. Eight donors were sequenced, seven testing HCMV-seropositive and one testing seronegative. Dominant NKG2C+ clonotypes in roughly six donors made up roughly 1.0-7.5% of CD8+ T cells. A handful of donors showed these clonotypes also leading the CD3+CD56-NKG2C+ fraction. Whether expanded NKG2C+ T cell clones were HCMV-specific remained unclear.

The sample here was PBMCs from blood, taken on the day of vaccination. The sequence derives from a man aged 50-60 years who received an inactivated influenza vaccine. V is TRBV7-2 and J is TRBJ2-2; D possibly corresponds to TRBD1 (7 bases). The CDR3 loop reads CASSSRQGGGTGELFF. The CDR3 DNA sequence: TGTGCCAGCAGCTCACGACAGGGAGGCGGCACCGGGGAGCTGTTTTTT.